Presented here are 27 T cell receptor beta chains from one specimen sequenced in a study of Graves' ophthalmopathy and Graves' hyperthyroidism. Amplification of the TCR beta CDR3 regions used RNA transcripts (as template). The workflow started with a first-round RT-PCR run with HTBI primers and then moved on to a second-round multiplex PCR. TCRdb called the multiplex PCR reads again in MiXCR, with one record for every CDR3 protein. The profile shows under 250,000 distinct CDR3 sequences, 25% to 30% of them singletons. The sample was peripheral blood. These receptors were taken from a man aged 50-60 years with Graves' ophthalmopathy.

There are many counts of this clonotype. The CDR3 spells CSARDRTRGAYEQYF. The CDR3 DNA sequence: TGCAGTGCTAGAGATCGTACCCGCGGGGCCTACGAGCAGTACTTC. This rearrangement joins TRBV20-1 to TRBJ2-7; D is perhaps TRBD2 (6 bases). Trimming cost V 0 bases and J 2 bases, with 14 bases left between them. From germline, CDR1 is DFQATT and CDR2 SNEGSKA (reference sequence). The CDR3 totals 15 residues.

The chain carries TRBV24-1 and TRBJ1-5; D might be TRBD1 (5 bases). The CDR3 consists of 14 residues. V gave up 5 bases and J gave up 7 bases, with 14 bases separating them. CDR1 is KGHDR and CDR2 is SFDVKD in the germline V gene. The CDR3 spells CATSGRQGSQPQHF. CDR3 DNA: TGTGCCACCAGTGGTCGCCAGGGATCCCAGCCCCAGCATTTT.

This clonotype was observed many times. This rearrangement joins TRBV10-3 to TRBJ1-1, with D uncertain. Germline assignment: CDR1 ENHRY and CDR2 SYGVKD. Trimming shortened V by 0 bases and J by 11 bases, and 16 bases separated the two germline ends. This CDR3 contains 14 residues. DNA of the CDR3: TGTGCCATCAGTGAGTCGAAGGGTGACGGGATGGCTTTCTTT. Translation gives CAISESKGDGMAFF.

Many counts were recorded for this clonotype. V is TRBV7-2 and J is TRBJ2-7; tentative D call: TRBD1 (5 bases). The V gene lost 6 bases and the J gene lost 3 bases, with 15 bases spanning the gap. The CDR3 has 14 amino acids. Germline values: CDR1 SGHTA, CDR2 FQGNSA. Here the CDR3 reads CASSTAREIYEQYF. The CDR3 DNA follows: TGTGCCAGCAGTACGGCCAGGGAAATCTACGAGCAGTACTTC.

This chain connects TRBV14 to TRBJ2-7; TRBD1 aligns across 7 bases. The CDR3 has 13 residues. Germline assignment: CDR1 SGHDN and CDR2 FVKESK. V trimming: 8 bases; J trimming: 1 base; junction bases outside the gene matches: 5. The CDR3 DNA reads TGTGCCAGCTACAAGACAGGGTCCTACGAGCAGTACTTC. Protein: CASYKTGSYEQYF.

This clonotype has a count of ten or more. The CDR3 spells CASSLGLAGGGETQYF. The CDR3 bases are TGTGCCAGCAGCTTAGGGCTAGCGGGAGGCGGAGAGACCCAGTACTTC. This chain connects TRBV11-2 to TRBJ2-5; 11 nucleotides match TRBD2. J gave up 4 bases and V 1 base, and 5 bases lay outside the gene matches. The CDR3 covers 16 residues. The V gene's germline CDR1 is SGHAT and CDR2 FQNNGV.

The sample holds many counts of this clonotype. V gene TRBV30 combines with J gene TRBJ2-7; 9 nucleotides match TRBD1. The germline V gene has CDR1 GTSNPN and CDR2 SVGIG (reference sequence). Unmatched junction bases numbered 6, after V lost 4 bases and J lost 5 bases. The CDR3 totals 13 residues. In DNA form, the CDR3 reads TGTGCCTGGACCCGGGACAGGGATCACGAGCAGTACTTC. Residues: CAWTRDRDHEQYF.

The sample holds many counts of this clonotype. This rearrangement joins TRBV14 to TRBJ2-7, with D perhaps matching TRBD1 (6 bases). From germline, CDR1 is SGHDN and CDR2 FVKESK. CDR3 length equals 15 residues. Trimming removed 0 bases from V and 7 bases from J, with 16 bases in between. CDR3 nucleotide sequence: TGTGCCAGCAGCCAAGATACCACAGGGTGGTCTGAGCAGTACTTC. Its protein is CASSQDTTGWSEQYF. The full variable domain, its missing parts supplied by reference TRBV14 and TRBJ2-7, is EAGVTQFPSHSVIEKGQTVTLRCDPISGHDNLYWYRRVMGKEIKFLLHFVKESKQDESGMPNNRFLAERTGGTYSTLKVQPAELEDSGVYFCASSQDTTGWSEQYFGPGTRLTVT.

This clonotype was recorded many times. V gene TRBV24-1 combines with J gene TRBJ2-2; TRBD2 might be the D (5 bases). The CDR3 has 13 amino acids. The V gene lost 9 bases and the J gene lost 5 bases, with 12 bases spanning the gap. Germline values: CDR1 KGHDR, CDR2 SFDVKD. Here the CDR3 DNA reads TGTGCCACCCAGACTGGCGGGACCGGGGAGCTGTTTTTT. This gives the protein CATQTGGTGELFF.

This clonotype came up many times. The V and J genes are TRBV6-2 or TRBV6-3 and TRBJ2-5; 7 positions match TRBD1. The germline V gene has CDR1 MNHEY and CDR2 SVGEGT. The CDR3 contains 13 residues. V lost 8 bases and J lost 1; bases outside the gene matches: 4. The CDR3 region is CASERGLQETQYF. The CDR3 DNA sequence: TGTGCCAGCGAAAGGGGGCTCCAAGAGACCCAGTACTTC.

The chain links TRBV18 to TRBJ1-2; 7 positions agree with TRBD1. The CDR3 is made up of 14 amino acids. V lost 1 base and J lost 3; bases outside the gene matches: 2. The V gene's germline CDR1 is KGHSH and CDR2 LQKENI. CDR3 DNA sequence: TGTGCCAGCTCACCACTCGACAGGGACTATGGCTACACCTTC. Translation: CASSPLDRDYGYTF.

This clonotype was observed many times. V and J are TRBV11-2 and TRBJ2-7; TRBD1 might be the D (5 bases). Germline V gives CDR1 SGHAT, CDR2 FQNNGV. V was trimmed by 2 bases and J by 6 bases, leaving 11 bases between them. This CDR3 is 13 amino acids long. CDR3 protein: CASSLLVQGEQYF. In nucleotides, the CDR3 is TGTGCCAGCAGCTTATTGGTGCAGGGCGAGCAGTACTTC.

The chain combines TRBV9 with TRBJ2-7; tentatively, D is TRBD1 (6 bases). Germline V CDR1 and CDR2: SGDLS, YYNGEE. Trimming cost V 0 bases and J 6 bases, with 16 bases left between them. The CDR3 extends over 15 amino acids. This chain's CDR3 is CASSVEDSTSGEQYF. The CDR3 DNA reads TGTGCCAGCAGCGTAGAGGACAGTACCTCCGGCGAGCAGTACTTC.

This clonotype occurred once. The chain links TRBV10-3 to TRBJ1-2, with D perhaps matching TRBD1 (5 bases). The CDR3 is 13 amino acids. The V gene's germline CDR1 is ENHRY and CDR2 SYGVKD. V lost 11 bases to trimming and J lost 6 bases, with 19 bases between them. The CDR3, as DNA: TGTGCCTCCAGGGCGACACTTGGGGATGGCTACACCTTC. Protein product: CASRATLGDGYTF.

This clonotype has ten or more counts. CDR3 loop: CASSLEGWGQPQHF. Here the CDR3 DNA reads TGTGCCAGCAGCTTAGAAGGGTGGGGTCAGCCCCAGCATTTT. The rearrangement links TRBV7-2 to TRBJ1-5, with D unclear. Germline V gene data show CDR1 as SGHTA and CDR2 as FQGNSA. The ends were cut back, 1 base at V and 6 bases at J, with 10 bases in the middle. The CDR3 totals 14 residues.

In this sample, this clonotype turned up many times. The rearrangement joins TRBV12-3 or TRBV12-4 to TRBJ1-2, with 7 bases that match TRBD1. Trimming removed 2 bases from V and 7 bases from J; junction bases left unmatched: 7. CDR3 length: 14 amino acids. CDR3 sequence reads: CASSLKVRGVGYTF. The DNA for the CDR3 is TGTGCCAGCAGTTTAAAGGTCAGGGGGGTTGGCTACACCTTC.

This clonotype was picked up many times. The J gene is TRBJ1-1, the V gene TRBV5-1; 10 bases map to TRBD1. Germline V CDR1 and CDR2: SGHRS, YFSETQ. The CDR3 is made up of 14 amino acids. After removal of 4 bases from V and 5 bases from J, the junction contained 5 bases not matched to a gene. The DNA of the CDR3 is TGCGCCAGCAGCAACGGACAGGGGGGGACTGAAGCTTTCTTT. Amino acids: CASSNGQGGTEAFF.

This clonotype appeared once. CDR3 region: CASSPDAQTTEAFF. CDR3 coding DNA: TGCGCCAGCAGCCCCGATGCCCAAACTACTGAAGCTTTCTTT. The chain combines TRBV4-1 with TRBJ1-1; no clear D. There are 14 residues in the CDR3. Germline CDR1 and CDR2: MGHRA and YSYEKL. The germline V and J ends were trimmed by 4 bases and 5 bases, with 14 bases remaining between them.

This clonotype was counted at least ten times. The CDR3, as DNA: TGTGCCAGCAGAGAACGAGACAGGGACCACGAGCAGTACTTC. This codes for CASRERDRDHEQYF. V gene TRBV12-3 or TRBV12-4 combines with J gene TRBJ2-7; 7 bases line up with TRBD1. The V segment lost 6 bases and the J segment 5 bases; nucleotides outside the gene matches: 10. The CDR3 consists of 14 residues.

This clonotype was picked up one time. A clone one base away is much larger, so this may be a read error. The chain is built from TRBV30 and TRBJ2-4, with 7 bases identical to TRBD2. The CDR3 sequence is 13 residues long. Germline assignment: CDR1 GTSNPN and CDR2 SVGIG (reference sequence). CDR3 coding DNA: TGTGCCTTTGACCGGGGGGTAAAAAACATTCGGTACTTC. Protein sequence: CAFDRGVKNIRYF. The whole variable domain, filled in from reference TRBV30 and TRBJ2-4, reads SQTIHQWPATLVQPVGSPLSLECTVEGTSNPNLYWYRQAAGRGLQLLFYSVGIGQISSEVPQNLSASRPQDRQFILSSKKLLLSDSGFYLCAFDRGVKNIRYFGAGTRLSVL.

The sample holds many counts of this clonotype. The V gene is TRBV12-3 or TRBV12-4, the J gene TRBJ2-7; D remains unclear. V was trimmed by 5 bases and J by 0 bases, leaving 17 bases between them. The CDR3 totals 16 residues. This CDR3 is CASSTPGSQGSYEQYF. CDR3 nucleotide sequence: TGTGCCAGCAGTACCCCGGGTAGCCAAGGCTCCTACGAGCAGTACTTC.

Many counts were recorded for this clonotype. The chain links TRBV19 to TRBJ2-5; TRBD2 might be the D (5 bases). The germline CDR1 and CDR2 sequences are LNHDA and SQIVND (reference sequence). V shed 1 base and J shed 2 bases, with 11 bases lying between them. This CDR3 region has 15 residues. CDR3 bases: TGTGCCAGTAGTATAGGGAGGACTTTTCAAGAGACCCAGTACTTC. As protein: CASSIGRTFQETQYF.

In this sample, this clonotype turned up many times. This chain links TRBV13 with TRBJ2-7; 7 bases align to TRBD2. The CDR3 extends over 12 amino acids. J was trimmed by 11 bases and V by 6 bases; bases with no gene match: 10. Germline V lookup: CDR1 PRHDT, CDR2 FYEKMQ (reference sequence). The CDR3 here is CASSLGGGLKYF. The DNA of the CDR3 is TGTGCCAGCAGTCTGGGCGGGGGACTTAAGTACTTC.

Many counts were recorded for this clonotype. The CDR3 DNA is TGTGCCAGCCACCCGGGTTCGAACACTGAAGCTTTCTTT. Amino acid sequence: CASHPGSNTEAFF. The chain couples TRBV12-3 or TRBV12-4 to TRBJ1-1; no clear D. The CDR3 loop spans 13 amino acids. Trimming took off 8 bases at V and 1 base at J, with 11 bases between the two ends.

This clonotype was counted many times. The J gene is TRBJ1-5, the V gene TRBV4-3; unclear D gene. The CDR3 covers 15 residues. The V gene's germline CDR1 is LGHNA and CDR2 YSLEER. V lost 0 bases and J 2 bases, leaving 8 bases between the germline ends. The CDR3 is CASSQDGVGNQPQHF. CDR3 DNA: TGCGCCAGCAGCCAAGACGGGGTGGGCAATCAGCCCCAGCATTTT.

This clonotype came up many times. The chain couples TRBV6-2 or TRBV6-3 to TRBJ2-5; D not resolved. The CDR3 spans 10 residues. V lost 8 bases, J lost 9 bases, and 10 bases lay in between. The germline V gene encodes CDR1 MNHEY and CDR2 SVGEGT. CDR3 protein: CASGSESQYF. CDR3 coding DNA: TGTGCCAGCGGTTCTGAATCCCAGTACTTC.

This clonotype was seen at least ten times. This chain connects TRBV6-2 or TRBV6-3 to TRBJ1-1; D remains unclear. CDR3 size: 12 residues. V was clipped by 7 bases and J by 4 bases, with 10 bases between them. Looked up from germline, CDR1 is MNHEY and CDR2 is SVGEGT. CDR3 residues: CASNRVSTEAFF. The CDR3 DNA sequence: TGTGCCAGCAATCGGGTTTCCACTGAAGCTTTCTTT.